A selection of T cell receptor beta chains follows, all from one sample in a study of PD-1 blockade in classical Hodgkin lymphoma. The table came from immunoSEQ multiplex PCR; TCRdb's copy has only in-frame clones and leaves some out. The sample lists around 3,000 clones; 50% to 70% were seen once. The sequences come from CD8+ T cells from blood, collected at baseline. The source of these receptors is a human donor with classical Hodgkin lymphoma. Both conserved end residues are trimmed from each CDR3. Each record gives: V gene, J gene, CDR3 length, CDR3 protein.

>TRBV4-1|TRBJ2-5|11
ASSQVGEETQY
>TRBV2|TRBJ1-2|11
ASLFLAGGFGT
>TRBV23-1|TRBJ2-5|12
ASSQTDRKETQY
>TRBV4-2|TRBJ2-7|9
ASSQSYEQY
>TRBV25-1|TRBJ2-3|10
ASSGRNDTQY
>TRBV7-9|TRBJ2-7|13
ASSSETGRVDEQY
>TRBV2|TRBJ2-1|13
ASSGGGRTYNEQF
>TRBV5-1|TRBJ2-2|10
ASSLIIGELF
>TRBV7-8|TRBJ2-6|16
ASSLLDRGQSGANVLT
>TRBV2|TRBJ2-7|10
ASEGREYEQY
>TRBV9|TRBJ2-4|11
ASSEDMGNIQY
>TRBV5-1|TRBJ1-4|12
ASSLTTGYEKLF
>TRBV7-9|TRBJ2-7|11
ASRDGARDEQY
>TRBV2|TRBJ2-7|12
ASSTQGAGYEQY
>TRBV11-3|TRBJ2-5|14
ASSLRTSGMVETQY
>TRBV29-1|TRBJ1-2|15
SVEPDSQLLLNYGYT
>TRBV9|TRBJ2-5|12
ASSAEGGRETQY
>TRBV15|TRBJ2-3|13
ATSRGAGSTDTQY
>TRBV6-5|TRBJ2-4|11
ASSPGLAFAQY
>TRBV7-9|TRBJ1-1|11
ASSLGTLFEAF
>TRBV29-1|TRBJ2-7|13
SVEDGRQGVYEQY
>TRBV5-4|TRBJ1-5|14
ASSLGQSYSNQPQH
>TRBV5-6|TRBJ2-1|13
ASSLSGGSKDEQF
>TRBV30|TRBJ2-7|12
AWSRLAGVDEQY
>TRBV7-9|TRBJ2-2|14
ASSHGQGVDTGELF
>TRBV7-9|TRBJ2-1|14
ASSLGPQLKRNEQF
>TRBV6-6|TRBJ1-6|13
ASRVDSSYNSPLH
>TRBV13|TRBJ2-1|13
ASSLTGLAGPEQF
>TRBV4-1|TRBJ2-7|12
ASSQEPDYYEQY
>TRBV5-1|TRBJ1-1|15
ASSSKKTGGGTTEAF
>TRBV5-1|TRBJ1-1|15
ASSSPKTGGGHTEAF
>TRBV10-2|TRBJ2-5|14
ASSESEYPYQETQY
>TRBV6-5|TRBJ2-5|13
ASSTGTSLQETQY
>TRBV27|TRBJ2-2|14
ASSLPGLAGAGELF
>TRBV2|TRBJ1-6|13
ASSEAQGGASPLH
>TRBV18|TRBJ2-4|15
ASSLLQGALAKNIQY
>TRBV7-1|TRBJ2-7|14
ASSLMASGLVYEQY
>TRBV15|TRBJ2-7|13
ATSKRGPSSYEQY
>TRBV11-3|TRBJ2-1|12
ASSSGTKGNEQF
>TRBV7-9|TRBJ2-3|13
ASTSPGRGADTQY
>TRBV27|TRBJ1-5|11
ASSPGGGQPQH
>TRBV28|TRBJ2-6|16
ASTTPYSTNSGANVLT
>TRBV27|TRBJ2-7|16
ASSSRSLMGLPEDEQY
>TRBV28|TRBJ2-7|11
ASSRDRDYEQY
>TRBV6-1|TRBJ1-2|15
ASSEWFHTLVNYGYT
>TRBV11-2|TRBJ2-3|12
ASSFGGSTDTQY
>TRBV15|TRBJ1-5|13
ATSRDRGSNQPQH
>TRBV13|TRBJ1-2|12
ASSFGSESYGYT
>TRBV11-2|TRBJ2-3|14
ASSLEVGTGADTQY
>TRBV5-4|TRBJ2-7|11
ASSQDGGLAQY
>TRBV29-1|TRBJ1-1|10
SVTGAPGQAF
>TRBV7-8|TRBJ2-7|14
ASSLGPGTGPYEQY
>TRBV28|TRBJ2-1|12
ASNHLSSYNEQF
>TRBV28|NA|13
ASSLVASRVREQY
>TRBV4-1|TRBJ2-3|13
ASSQEGTSGDTQY
>TRBV21-1|TRBJ2-1|19
ASSNKIQYRILKAGYNEQF
>TRBV4-1|TRBJ1-5|13
ASSQEAGPLAAQH
>TRBV30|TRBJ1-1|9
AWTIDREAF
>TRBV29-1|TRBJ2-3|12
SGKPGGSLDTQY
>TRBV7-9|TRBJ2-1|13
ASSPGWGTGNEQF